This T cell receptor beta chain was obtained from a study of T cells in localized non-small cell lung cancer. Study findings and constraints: Among the tissues sampled, uninvolved adjacent lung had the highest T cell clonality, above tumor. Median approximately 50 top-100 tumor clones were shared with paired adjacent lung.

In the case of this clone: The target antigen is unknown.

Assay used: immunoSEQ multiplex PCR; TCRdb lists only in-frame clones, some missing. The sample has under 2,000 clones; approximately 32% are singletons. The specimen was lung tumor tissue, collected before any cancer treatment. This clonotype was sampled from a female donor of 60 years or more with stage I squamous cell lung carcinoma.

CDR3 sequence: CASRAMAGGPDTQYF. For the CDR3, the DNA is TGTGCCAGCAGAGCTATGGCGGGGGGTCCAGATACGCAGTATTTT. The V and J genes are TRBV11-3 and TRBJ2-3; the match to TRBD2 covers 8 bases. The CDR3 runs to 15 residues. From germline, CDR1 is SGHNT and CDR2 YENEEA. J lost 4 bases, V lost 6 bases, and 9 bases had no gene match.